A single sample gave rise to the 9 T cell receptor beta chains below, sequenced in a study of cytomegalovirus exposure and HLA in healthy donors. The PCR used 60 Vbeta and 13 Jbeta primers. Method: immunoSEQ multiplex PCR; TCRdb's copy keeps in-frame clones and lacks some. Counted here are around 140,000 clones, roughly 9.8% occurring once; the ten biggest clones make up 1.8%. The sequencing input was PBMCs. Receptors originate from a man in his fifties or sixties in good health and CMV-seronegative.

The V gene is TRBV29-1, the J gene TRBJ1-4, with 7 bases fitting TRBD1. V trimming: 7 bases; J trimming: 4 bases; junction bases outside the gene matches: 3. This CDR3 contains 12 residues. From germline, CDR1 is SQVTM and CDR2 ANQGSEA. The CDR3 DNA is TGCAGCGGAGCAGGGGGTAATGAAAAACTGTTTTTT. Translated, it gives CSGAGGNEKLFF.

In its sample, this clone was seen a few times. The V and J genes are TRBV6-1 and TRBJ1-1; D gene uncertain. The CDR3 totals 13 residues. V lost 10 bases, J lost 3 bases, and 15 bases lay in between. Looked up from germline, CDR1 is MNHNS and CDR2 is SASEGT. The CDR3 protein is CATASFGDTEAFF. Here the CDR3 DNA reads TGTGCCACCGCATCCTTCGGGGACACTGAAGCTTTCTTT.

V usage is TRBV9 and J usage is TRBJ2-7; 11 bases fit TRBD2. This CDR3 region has 14 residues. Trimming removed 3 bases from V and 5 bases from J; junction bases left unmatched: 4. Germline CDR1 is SGDLS and CDR2 is YYNGEE. CDR3 sequence reads: CASSGSGGAHEQYF. In DNA, the CDR3 is TGTGCCAGCAGCGGTAGCGGGGGGGCCCACGAGCAGTACTTC.

This clone was counted only a few times. This sequence joins TRBV6-1 and TRBJ2-3; D is possibly TRBD1 (6 bases). Looked up from germline, CDR1 is MNHNS and CDR2 is SASEGT. The CDR3 extends over 14 amino acids. The V and J ends lost 11 bases and 3 bases respectively, with 18 bases between them. Written as DNA, the CDR3 is TGTGCCTCCAGGGGCAGCGTAGGGACAGATACGCAGTATTTT. This gives the protein CASRGSVGTDTQYF.

This clone was counted only a few times. The chain joins TRBV7-9 to TRBJ2-1; perhaps TRBD1 as D (5 bases). The germline CDR1 and CDR2 sequences are SEHNR and FQNEAQ (reference sequence). Trimming removed 5 bases at V and 7 bases at J, with 12 bases between. This CDR3 is 13 amino acids long. The CDR3 protein is CASSLTDTNEQFF. CDR3 nucleotide sequence: TGTGCCAGCAGCCTGACGGACACGAATGAGCAGTTCTTC.

This clone was recorded a few times. J is TRBJ1-2 and V is TRBV7-9; D ambiguous. Trimming removed 1 base at V and 3 bases at J, with 18 bases between. There are 17 residues in the CDR3. Per the germline V gene, CDR1 is SEHNR and CDR2 is FQNEAQ (reference sequence). The DNA for the CDR3 is TGTGCCAGCAGCTTAGAAGCGGCCGAGGCGATTTACTATGGCTACACCTTC. Residues: CASSLEAAEAIYYGYTF.

The V and J genes are TRBV19 and TRBJ2-7; 8 positions match TRBD2. The CDR3 has 14 amino acids. CDR1 LNHDA and CDR2 SQIVND come from the germline V gene (reference sequence). Trimming took 5 bases from V and 6 from J; bases not matched to a gene: 9. CDR3 DNA: TGTGCCAGTAGTCTCCAGACTAGCGTCTCCGAGCAGTACTTC. Translating it yields CASSLQTSVSEQYF.

In its sample, this clone was seen a few times. The gene calls are TRBV10-3 and TRBJ1-6; possible D gene TRBD1, 5 bases. V was clipped by 3 bases and J by 14 bases, with 11 bases between them. CDR1 and CDR2 from the germline V gene are ENHRY and SYGVKD. CDR3 length: 12 amino acids. The CDR3 sequence: CAISDGGVALHF. CDR3 sequence (DNA): TGTGCCATCAGTGACGGAGGGGTAGCCCTCCACTTT.

This clone was seen a few times. The chain has TRBV9 and TRBJ2-3, with 10 bases that match TRBD2. The V segment lost 3 bases and the J segment 11 bases; nucleotides outside the gene matches: 12. The CDR3 covers 15 residues. Germline CDR1 SGDLS, CDR2 YYNGEE. CDR3 DNA: TGTGCCAGCAGCGGGACTAGCGGTTACCGTGGTGTGCAGTATTTT. This gives the protein CASSGTSGYRGVQYF.